The next 30 T cell receptor beta chains were all read from a single sample in a study of cytomegalovirus exposure and HLA in healthy donors. Vbeta (60) and Jbeta (13) primers were used in the PCR. Here immunoSEQ multiplex PCR was the method, and the copy in TCRdb shows in-frame clones only, minus some. The top ten hold 0.24% of the sample, which has around 210,000 clones, roughly 85% seen once. Sequenced: PBMCs. The receptors originated from a girl aged 2 to 9 in good health and CMV-seronegative.

The V and J genes are TRBV30 and TRBJ2-7; 9 positions match TRBD2. V shed 1 base, J shed 6 bases, and the junction held 7 bases outside the gene matches. The germline V gene encodes CDR1 GTSNPN and CDR2 SVGIG (reference sequence). The CDR3 is 14 residues long. CDR3 coding DNA: TGTGCCTGGAGTGATCCTAGCGGGGCGGCCGAGCAGTACTTC. Protein: CAWSDPSGAAEQYF.

The chain has TRBV6-5 and TRBJ2-1, with a tentative D call TRBD2 (6 bases). The V end was cut by 0 bases, the J end by 2 bases, with 8 bases between. Germline assignment: CDR1 MNHEY and CDR2 SVGAGI. The CDR3 runs to 15 residues. CDR3 bases: TGTGCCAGCAGTTACTCGCTAGCGCCCTACAATGAGCAGTTCTTC. This encodes CASSYSLAPYNEQFF.

This chain uses TRBV10-1 with TRBJ1-2; D is possibly TRBD1 (5 bases). This CDR3 is built from 15 residues. With 4 bases removed from V and 8 bases from J, the gap between germline ends came to 20 bases. The germline CDR1 and CDR2 sequences are WNHNN and SYGVQD (reference sequence). The CDR3 DNA reads as TGCGCCAGCAGTGCAAAACCGGGACTTTTGAGGGGCTACACCTTC. Amino acid sequence: CASSAKPGLLRGYTF.

The rearrangement uses TRBV5-4 and TRBJ2-1; tentative D call: TRBD2 (6 bases). This CDR3 contains 15 residues. V shed 5 bases and J shed 1 base, with 13 bases lying between them. Germline loops: CDR1 SGHNT, CDR2 YYREEE (reference sequence). The DNA for the CDR3 is TGTGCCAGCAGAACCTCTAGCGCTTCCTACAATGAGCAGTTCTTC. Amino acid sequence: CASRTSSASYNEQFF.

This clone was observed a single time. The chain employs TRBV4-1 and TRBJ2-7; D may be TRBD1 (6 bases). Per the germline V gene, CDR1 is MGHRA and CDR2 is YSYEKL. V lost 4 bases to trimming and J lost 0 bases, with 16 bases between them. The CDR3 covers 16 residues. CDR3 coding DNA: TGCGCCAGCAGCCGTGTCGGACAGTCCTACTCCTACGAGCAGTACTTC. Translating gives CASSRVGQSYSYEQYF.

This chain links TRBV18 with TRBJ2-6, with 7 bases matching TRBD1. With 6 bases clipped from V and 4 bases from J, the junction kept 3 bases outside the gene matches. Per the germline V gene, CDR1 is KGHSH and CDR2 is LQKENI. CDR3 length: 14 residues. CDR3 nucleotides: TGTGCCAGCTCCCAACAGGGGGGGGCCAACGTCCTGACTTTC. Amino acids: CASSQQGGANVLTF.

The J gene is TRBJ2-7, the V gene TRBV14, with TRBD2 matching over 13 bases. Losses at the gene ends were 3 bases for V and 7 bases for J; bases not matched to a gene: 18. The CDR3 is 19 residues long. Germline CDR1 reads SGHDN; CDR2 reads FVKESK. The CDR3 region has the DNA TGTGCCAGCAGCCACCCCTGGACTAGCGGGAGACCAGGATGGGGTGAGCAGTACTTC. It codes for CASSHPWTSGRPGWGEQYF.

The chain has TRBV6-5 and TRBJ1-3, with 9 bases identical to TRBD1. The CDR3 runs to 14 residues. CDR1 is MNHEY and CDR2 is SVGAGI in the germline V gene. Trimming cost V 4 bases and J 4 bases; bases outside gene matches: 2. The CDR3 bases are TGTGCCAGCAGTTTGGGACAGGGAGGAAACACCATATATTTT. Translated: CASSLGQGGNTIYF.

The chain is built from TRBV6-5 and TRBJ1-4, with D unresolved. The CDR3 has 13 amino acids. V was shortened by 7 bases and J by 4 bases, with 10 bases between the two germline ends. Looked up from germline, CDR1 is MNHEY and CDR2 is SVGAGI. The CDR3 coding sequence is TGTGCCAGCAAAAACAGAGATAATGAAAAACTGTTTTTT. This sequence encodes CASKNRDNEKLFF.

This chain joins TRBV6-5 and TRBJ1-2, with D hard to call. The CDR3 contains 13 residues. Germline CDR1 reads MNHEY; CDR2 reads SVGAGI. V was pared by 0 bases and J by 13 bases, with 15 bases between. The CDR3 is CASSYSSFGQITF. For the CDR3, the DNA is TGTGCCAGCAGTTACTCATCCTTTGGGCAGATCACCTTC.

This rearrangement joins TRBV2 to TRBJ1-3; D is uncertain. This CDR3 is 16 amino acids long. The ends were cut back, 4 bases at V and 4 bases at J, with 17 bases in the middle. In germline, CDR1 is SNHLY, CDR2 FYNNEI. The CDR3 protein is CASSAVRSNPGNTIYF. CDR3 nucleotide sequence: TGTGCCAGCAGTGCGGTCCGCTCGAATCCAGGAAACACCATATATTTT.

The CDR3 region has the DNA TGTGCCAGCAGCCTTATACGAGGGGGCGAGCAGTACTTC. Protein product: CASSLIRGGEQYF. The chain uses TRBV6-5 and TRBJ2-7, with D possibly TRBD1 on 6 matching bases. Trimming took 6 bases from V and 6 from J, leaving 15 bases between them. The CDR3 is made up of 13 amino acids. The germline gives CDR1 MNHEY, CDR2 SVGAGI.

The rearrangement links TRBV6-1 to TRBJ1-5; D is perhaps TRBD1 (6 bases). There are 13 residues in the CDR3. CDR1 MNHNS and CDR2 SASEGT come from the germline V gene. The ends were cut back, 7 bases at V and 3 bases at J, with 10 bases in the middle. The CDR3 reads CASTRTDNQPQHF. The CDR3 DNA sequence: TGTGCCAGCACACGGACAGACAATCAGCCCCAGCATTTT.

The chain recombines TRBV7-9 with TRBJ2-7, with TRBD2 matching 8 bases. CDR1 SEHNR and CDR2 FQNEAQ come from the germline V gene (reference sequence). V gave up 0 bases and J gave up 3 bases; unmatched junction bases: 1. There are 14 residues in the CDR3. The CDR3 DNA is TGTGCCAGCAGCTTAGCCCTAGCGGGCTACGAGCAGTACTTC. This sequence encodes CASSLALAGYEQYF.

Only one count was recorded for this clone. This chain joins TRBV30 and TRBJ2-7; D possibly corresponds to TRBD1 (6 bases). The germline V and J ends were trimmed by 2 bases and 5 bases, with 10 bases remaining between them. The CDR3 length is 12 residues. Germline lookup yields CDR1 GTSNPN and CDR2 SVGIG (reference sequence). The chain's CDR3 is CAWSNNRDEQYF. The CDR3 region has the DNA TGTGCCTGGAGTAACAACAGGGACGAGCAGTACTTC.

In this sample, this clone turned up a few times. The chain employs TRBV5-6 and TRBJ2-5; 12 bases are a match to TRBD2. Per the germline V gene, CDR1 is SGHDT and CDR2 is YYEEEE. Trimming removed 0 bases from V and 4 bases from J; junction bases left unmatched: 4. The CDR3 contains 16 residues. DNA of the CDR3: TGTGCCAGCAGCTTGGCTTCTAGCGGGGGGGCAGAGACCCAGTACTTC. Its translation: CASSLASSGGAETQYF.

This clone was counted once. The chain joins TRBV5-8 to TRBJ2-7; D might be TRBD1 (5 bases). The CDR3 is made up of 12 amino acids. Germline V lookup: CDR1 SGHTS, CDR2 YDEGEE. V lost 4 bases and J 4 bases, leaving 9 bases between the germline ends. The CDR3 reads CASSLRVYEQYF. The CDR3, as DNA: TGTGCCAGCAGCCTCAGGGTGTACGAGCAGTACTTC.

V usage is TRBV9 and J usage is TRBJ2-1, with a possible D match to TRBD2 (5 bases). Trimming stripped 4 bases from V and 3 bases from J, with 14 bases between. The germline CDR1 and CDR2 sequences are SGDLS and YYNGEE. The CDR3 has 15 residues. The CDR3 bases are TGTGCCAGCAGCTCTCCTGGAGCGGTCTACAATGAGCAGTTCTTC. This encodes CASSSPGAVYNEQFF. Supplemented by reference TRBV9 and TRBJ2-1, the full variable domain reads DSGVTQTPKHLITATGQRVTLRCSPRSGDLSVYWYQQSLDQGLQFLIQYYNGEERAKGNILERFSAQQFPDLHSELNLSSLELGDSALYFCASSSPGAVYNEQFFGPGTRLTVL.

This rearrangement joins TRBV25-1 to TRBJ2-5; the match to TRBD2 covers 7 bases. The CDR3 has 12 amino acids. CDR1 and CDR2 (germline): MGHDK, SYGVNS. The V and J ends lost 7 bases and 5 bases, in that order; junction bases with no gene match: 4. As DNA, the CDR3 is TGTGCCAGCAAAGGGAGGGAGGAGACCCAGTACTTC. It yields the protein CASKGREETQYF.

This CDR3 is CASSKKRGYNEQFF. In DNA form, the CDR3 reads TGTGCCAGCAGCAAAAAAAGGGGCTACAATGAGCAGTTCTTC. The rearrangement joins TRBV21-1 to TRBJ2-1; the D segment call TRBD1 is taken from the table without a DNA check. TRBV21-1 is classified as a pseudogene. This CDR3 contains 14 residues.

The chain recombines TRBV5-6 with TRBJ1-1, with D perhaps matching TRBD1 (5 bases). From germline, CDR1 is SGHDT and CDR2 YYEEEE. V was clipped by 1 base and J by 4 bases, with 14 bases between them. The CDR3 totals 15 residues. The CDR3 nucleotides read TGTGCCAGCAGCTTGTATCAGGGACTCTTCACTGAAGCTTTCTTT. Amino acid sequence: CASSLYQGLFTEAFF.

The chain links TRBV5-4 to TRBJ2-7, with D possibly TRBD2 on 6 matching bases. The germline gives CDR1 SGHNT, CDR2 YYREEE (reference sequence). V lost 6 bases and J lost 4, with 17 bases in between. The CDR3 has 14 amino acids. Here the CDR3 DNA reads TGTGCCAGCACACTCGGGGGAACCCAATACGAGCAGTACTTC. This sequence encodes CASTLGGTQYEQYF.

The chain combines TRBV4-2 with TRBJ2-3, with no clear D. The CDR3 runs 12 residues. Germline CDR1 LGHNA, CDR2 YNFKEQ. Trimming removed 0 bases at V and 7 bases at J, with 5 bases between. CDR3 nucleotide sequence: TGTGCCAGCAGCCAAGAGCGGAATACGCAGTATTTT. Translation gives CASSQERNTQYF.

V is TRBV5-1 and J is TRBJ2-7; a possible D gene is TRBD2 (5 bases). Germline lookup yields CDR1 SGHRS and CDR2 YFSETQ. The CDR3 loop spans 15 amino acids. The V and J ends lost 0 bases and 8 bases respectively, with 18 bases between them. CDR3 protein: CASSLDPKQTIKQYF. CDR3 nucleotide sequence: TGCGCCAGCAGCTTGGACCCGAAGCAGACTATAAAGCAGTACTTC.

The V and J genes are TRBV10-1 and TRBJ1-2; TRBD1 might be the D (5 bases). The CDR3 contains 14 residues. The V end lost 2 bases, the J end lost 4 bases, and 11 bases lay between the germline ends. Germline-derived CDR1 and CDR2 are WNHNN and SYGVQD (reference sequence). The CDR3 coding sequence is TGCGCCAGCAGTGAGGGCCAGGGAGGCTATGGCTACACCTTC. Translated: CASSEGQGGYGYTF.

This chain joins TRBV7-3 and TRBJ2-1; TRBD1 matches at 7 bases. This CDR3 contains 14 residues. V was pared by 5 bases and J by 9 bases, with 10 bases of the junction left unmatched. Germline V gene data show CDR1 as SGHTA and CDR2 as FQGTGA. This chain's CDR3 is CASSPLEGAREQFF. The CDR3 bases are TGTGCCAGCAGCCCCCTAGAGGGGGCGCGTGAGCAGTTCTTC.

This clone was counted only a few times. The chain joins TRBV21-1 to TRBJ1-1. TRBV21-1 is classified as a pseudogene. The CDR3 totals 16 residues. The CDR3 nucleotides are TGTGCCAGCAGGCGCACTTTGGAGGTGGAGAACACTGAAGCTTTCTTT. Residues: CASRRTLEVENTEAFF.

The chain recombines TRBV6-6 with TRBJ2-4; tentatively, D is TRBD2 (6 bases). The germline V gene encodes CDR1 MNHNY and CDR2 SVGAGI (reference sequence). The CDR3 runs to 13 residues. The ends were cut back, 2 bases at V and 7 bases at J, with 9 bases in the middle. As DNA, the CDR3 is TGTGCCAGCAGTTACGACCGGGGGAACATTCAGTACTTC. This sequence encodes CASSYDRGNIQYF.

V usage is TRBV7-9 and J usage is TRBJ2-5; weak D call: TRBD2 (5 bases). The ends were cut back, 0 bases at V and 9 bases at J, with 20 bases in the middle. Germline CDR1 SEHNR, CDR2 FQNEAQ (reference sequence). The CDR3 runs 16 residues. The chain's CDR3 is CASSLAPPTRSGAQYF. CDR3 nucleotide sequence: TGTGCCAGCAGCTTAGCCCCTCCTACAAGGTCCGGGGCCCAGTACTTC.

In its sample, this clone was seen once. The chain links TRBV6-1 to TRBJ2-5, with TRBD1 matching over 8 bases. After removal of 4 bases from V and 2 bases from J, the junction contained 3 bases not matched to a gene. Germline lookup yields CDR1 MNHNS and CDR2 SASEGT. The CDR3 loop spans 14 amino acids. CDR3 sequence reads: CASSADRVQETQYF. The CDR3 DNA is TGTGCCAGCAGTGCGGACAGGGTTCAAGAGACCCAGTACTTC.